This entry lists 26 T cell receptor beta chains sequenced from one sample in a study of blood T cell repertoires in COVID-19. Generated by immunoSEQ multiplex PCR, the TCRdb table keeps only in-frame clones and is missing some. This sample carries more than 300,000 clones, nearly 90% of them seen once, and the ten largest clones take 5.5% to 7%. Sequencing used PBMCs or T cells enriched from blood (not recorded which). All receptors come from a woman younger than 45 who had recovered from COVID-19.

This clone was detected only once. The chain combines TRBV21-1 with TRBJ2-7; the DNA was not compared with TRBD2, the D call given in the table. TRBV21-1 is listed as a pseudogene. The CDR3 consists of 17 residues. CDR3 amino acids: CASSKGLAGGPSPEQYF. The CDR3 nucleotides are TGTGCCAGCAGCAAAGGACTAGCGGGGGGGCCTAGTCCCGAGCAGTACTTC.

Turning to this clone: This sample includes further DNA sequences coding for the same CDR3. This chain links TRBV19 with TRBJ1-5, with 8 bases fitting TRBD1. The germline V gene has CDR1 LNHDA and CDR2 SQIVND (reference sequence). The J segment lost 4 bases and the V segment lost 6 bases, leaving 5 bases of the junction unmatched. This CDR3 has 14 residues. This CDR3 reads CASSPGTGNQPQHF. In DNA, the CDR3 is TGTGCCAGTAGCCCTGGGACAGGTAATCAGCCCCAGCATTTT.

The chain recombines TRBV5-1 with TRBJ2-7; 12 nucleotides agree with TRBD1. CDR3 length: 13 amino acids. Germline V gene data show CDR1 as SGHRS and CDR2 as YFSETQ. Trimming cost V 4 bases and J 6 bases; bases outside gene matches: 2. DNA for the CDR3: TGCGCCAGCAGCGGGACAGGGGGCGGCGAGCAGTACTTC. It encodes CASSGTGGGEQYF.

The count of this clone is one. The V and J genes are TRBV4-2 and TRBJ1-4, with no clear D. V was shortened by 5 bases and J by 7 bases, with 11 bases between the two germline ends. CDR1 is LGHNA and CDR2 is YNFKEQ in the germline V gene. This CDR3 spans 13 amino acids. The DNA of the CDR3 is TGTGCCAGCAGCGCCCCTCGGGGTGAAAAACTGTTTTTT. Translated, it gives CASSAPRGEKLFF.

This chain uses TRBV5-1 with TRBJ1-2, with 8 bases matching TRBD1. The CDR3 sequence is 15 residues long. The trim removed 1 base at V and 6 bases at J, leaving 8 bases unmatched. CDR1 is SGHRS and CDR2 is YFSETQ in the germline V gene. Here the CDR3 reads CASSLSSGGWDGYTF. CDR3 DNA sequence: TGCGCCAGCAGCTTGTCGTCAGGGGGCTGGGATGGCTACACCTTC.

The chain has TRBV2 and TRBJ1-1, with D perhaps TRBD1 (5 bases). Germline-derived CDR1 and CDR2 are SNHLY and FYNNEI. The CDR3 extends over 14 amino acids. Between the trimmed V and J ends, which lost 4 bases and 3 bases, there was a span of 12 bases. The CDR3 region is CASSGSGADTEAFF. DNA of the CDR3: TGTGCCAGCAGTGGGAGTGGGGCGGACACTGAAGCTTTCTTT.

The chain links TRBV12-3 or TRBV12-4 to TRBJ1-1, with D unclear. CDR3 size: 12 residues. The ends were cut back, 6 bases at V and 6 bases at J, with 11 bases in the middle. The CDR3 sequence is CASSPTSPEAFF. The CDR3 DNA follows: TGTGCCAGCAGCCCCACAAGTCCTGAAGCTTTCTTT.

CDR3 coding DNA: TGTGCCACGAAGGGGGGGAATCAGCCCCAGCATTTT. Translating it yields CATKGGNQPQHF. The rearrangement uses TRBV19 and TRBJ1-5; possible D gene TRBD1, 6 bases. This CDR3 region has 12 residues. V dropped 10 bases and J dropped 4 bases, with 11 bases sitting between them. CDR1 LNHDA and CDR2 SQIVND come from the germline V gene (reference sequence). The whole variable domain, filled in from reference TRBV19 and TRBJ1-5, reads DGGITQSPKYLFRKEGQNVTLSCEQNLNHDAMYWYRQDPGQGLRLIYYSQIVNDFQKGDIAEGYSVSREKKESFPLTVTSAQKNPTAFYLCATKGGNQPQHFGDGTRLSIL.

V and J are TRBV3-1 (or the pseudogene TRBV3-2) and TRBJ1-2; 10 nucleotides align to TRBD1. The CDR3 consists of 15 residues. Germline-derived CDR1 and CDR2 are LGHDT and YNNKEL (reference sequence). The J segment lost 5 bases and the V segment lost 3 bases, leaving 6 bases of the junction unmatched. The CDR3 coding sequence is TGTGCCAGCAGCCAGGGACAGGGGCTTGGGTATGGCTACACCTTC. Translation gives CASSQGQGLGYGYTF.

The rearrangement joins TRBV19 to TRBJ1-4; 11 nucleotides align to TRBD1. V shed 5 bases and J 4 bases; nucleotides not matched to a gene: 3. CDR1 is LNHDA, CDR2 SQIVND, per germline (reference sequence). The CDR3 loop spans 15 amino acids. This CDR3 is CASSWTGGNNEKLFF. The CDR3 nucleotides are TGTGCCAGTAGTTGGACAGGGGGCAATAATGAAAAACTGTTTTTT. The full variable domain, with the rest looked up from reference TRBV19 and TRBJ1-4, is DGGITQSPKYLFRKEGQNVTLSCEQNLNHDAMYWYRQDPGQGLRLIYYSQIVNDFQKGDIAEGYSVSREKKESFPLTVTSAQKNPTAFYLCASSWTGGNNEKLFFGSGTQLSVL.

The gene calls are TRBV29-1 and TRBJ1-4; no clear D gene. Germline V gene sequence: CDR1 SQVTM, CDR2 ANQGSEA. Trimming stripped 7 bases from V and 8 bases from J, with 17 bases between. This CDR3 comprises 13 residues. In DNA, the CDR3 is TGCAGCGCCTGTGAGAATTTATGGGAAAAACTGTTTTTT. The encoded protein is CSACENLWEKLFF.

This chain uses TRBV7-9 with TRBJ1-4, with no clear D. From germline, CDR1 is SEHNR and CDR2 FQNEAQ (reference sequence). The CDR3 extends over 17 amino acids. The germline V and J ends were trimmed by 2 bases and 0 bases, with 13 bases remaining between them. In DNA, the CDR3 is TGTGCCAGCAGCTTAAGAGTCACCTCCACAACTAATGAAAAACTGTTTTTT. Translated, it gives CASSLRVTSTTNEKLFF.

This chain joins TRBV27 and TRBJ2-7; tentative D call: TRBD1 (6 bases). The CDR3 is 13 amino acids. The V gene lost 5 bases and the J gene lost 6 bases, with 14 bases spanning the gap. Germline V gene lookup returns CDR1 MNHEY and CDR2 SMNVEV (reference sequence). The CDR3 bases are TGTGCCAGCAGTCTCGCCCACAGGGCCGAGCAGTACTTC. Translated: CASSLAHRAEQYF.

This sequence joins TRBV6-5 and TRBJ1-1; a weak D match, TRBD1 (6 bases). V shed 5 bases and J shed 5 bases, with 9 bases lying between them. The CDR3 spans 12 residues. The germline gives CDR1 MNHEY, CDR2 SVGAGI. CDR3: CASSRTDTEAFF. The CDR3, as DNA: TGTGCCAGCAGTAGGACAGATACTGAAGCTTTCTTT.

This clone was observed once. V and J are TRBV19 and TRBJ1-2; 8 nucleotides agree with TRBD1. Losses at the gene ends were 7 bases for V and 4 bases for J; bases not matched to a gene: 8. In germline, CDR1 is LNHDA, CDR2 SQIVND (reference sequence). The CDR3 spans 14 residues. For the CDR3, the DNA is TGTGCCAGTACCGCGACAGGGGCTATCTATGGCTACACCTTC. Encoded protein: CASTATGAIYGYTF. Based on the CDR3 plus reference TRBV19 and TRBJ1-2, the full variable domain is DGGITQSPKYLFRKEGQNVTLSCEQNLNHDAMYWYRQDPGQGLRLIYYSQIVNDFQKGDIAEGYSVSREKKESFPLTVTSAQKNPTAFYLCASTATGAIYGYTFGSGTRLTVV.

V is TRBV18 and J is TRBJ1-2; no firm D call. V lost 3 bases to trimming and J lost 3 bases, with 8 bases between them. This CDR3 is built from 13 residues. The V gene's germline CDR1 is KGHSH and CDR2 LQKENI. The CDR3 nucleotides read TGTGCCAGCTCACCCCTCGGGGACTATGGCTACACCTTC. The encoded protein is CASSPLGDYGYTF.

This clone has more than one count but fewer than ten. The chain has TRBV7-9 and TRBJ1-2, with 7 positions matching TRBD1. The CDR3 runs 14 residues. J was trimmed by 3 bases and V by 7 bases; bases with no gene match: 8. Germline V gives CDR1 SEHNR, CDR2 FQNEAQ (reference sequence). CDR3 sequence (DNA): TGTGCCAGCATCGCGCTCGGACAGGACTATGGCTACACCTTC. This codes for CASIALGQDYGYTF.

The rearrangement joins TRBV19 to TRBJ1-4; D is possibly TRBD1 (5 bases). CDR3 length: 14 residues. The ends were cut back, 3 bases at V and 4 bases at J, with 9 bases in the middle. Germline V gene lookup returns CDR1 LNHDA and CDR2 SQIVND (reference sequence). CDR3 DNA sequence: TGTGCCAGTAGTATCTCAGGGATTAATGAAAAACTGTTTTTT. It codes for CASSISGINEKLFF.

The V call is TRBV25-1, the J call TRBJ1-1; D may be TRBD1 (6 bases). The CDR3 spans 13 residues. Per germline, CDR1 MGHDK and CDR2 SYGVNS. The V end lost 6 bases, the J end lost 7 bases, and 15 bases lay between the germline ends. DNA of the CDR3: TGTGCCAGCAGAGGCACAGGGTTTGTTGAAGCTTTCTTT. Translated: CASRGTGFVEAFF.

This CDR3 is CASSSPGQNSPLHF. The CDR3 DNA reads TGTGCCAGCAGCTCCCCCGGACAGAATTCACCCCTCCACTTT. The chain is built from TRBV7-8 and TRBJ1-6, with a possible D match to TRBD1 (6 bases). Germline V lookup: CDR1 SGHVS, CDR2 FQNEAQ. The V end was cut by 4 bases, the J end by 7 bases, with 11 bases between. The CDR3 length is 14 residues.

The rearrangement links TRBV7-9 to TRBJ2-5; possible D gene TRBD2, 6 bases. The CDR3 has 15 amino acids. Deletions cut 2 bases from V and 7 bases from J, with 17 bases between. The germline V gene encodes CDR1 SEHNR and CDR2 FQNEAQ (reference sequence). This CDR3 is CASSLTGDIRGTQYF. The CDR3 DNA follows: TGTGCCAGCAGCTTAACGGGAGATATCCGAGGGACCCAGTACTTC.

This chain joins TRBV9 and TRBJ2-5; D may be TRBD1 (6 bases). Per germline, CDR1 SGDLS and CDR2 YYNGEE. This CDR3 region has 14 residues. Between the trimmed V and J ends, which lost 2 bases and 5 bases, there was a span of 13 bases. The CDR3 loop reads CASSVAQGSETQYF. The CDR3 DNA sequence: TGTGCCAGCAGCGTGGCACAGGGAAGTGAGACCCAGTACTTC.

The rearrangement links TRBV24-1 to TRBJ1-2, with TRBD1 matching 7 bases. CDR1 is KGHDR and CDR2 is SFDVKD in the germline V gene. Trimming removed 10 bases from V and 8 bases from J; junction bases left unmatched: 21. The CDR3 extends over 16 amino acids. CDR3 region: CATGAFGTDNSGGYTF. CDR3 nucleotide sequence: TGTGCCACGGGGGCCTTCGGGACAGACAACTCTGGAGGCTACACCTTC.

This clone was seen a single time. The chain is built from TRBV30 and TRBJ2-5; D is possibly TRBD1 (6 bases). CDR1 and CDR2 (germline): GTSNPN, SVGIG (reference sequence). Between the trimmed V and J ends, which lost 2 bases and 3 bases, there was a span of 13 bases. This CDR3 has 14 residues. The CDR3 DNA reads as TGTGCCTGGAGTCGGTGGGACACCAAAGAGACCCAGTACTTC. Its protein product is CAWSRWDTKETQYF. Full variable domain (missing parts from reference TRBV30 and TRBJ2-5): SQTIHQWPATLVQPVGSPLSLECTVEGTSNPNLYWYRQAAGRGLQLLFYSVGIGQISSEVPQNLSASRPQDRQFILSSKKLLLSDSGFYLCAWSRWDTKETQYFGPGTRLLVL.

The chain combines TRBV30 with TRBJ1-2; D perhaps matches TRBD1 (6 bases). Trimming took off 5 bases at V and 8 bases at J, with 18 bases between the two ends. CDR1 is GTSNPN, CDR2 SVGIG, per germline (reference sequence). There are 13 residues in the CDR3. The CDR3 loop is CAWFEGGVTGYTF. The CDR3 nucleotides are TGTGCCTGGTTCGAGGGGGGGGTCACAGGCTACACCTTC.

The gene calls are TRBV11-2 and TRBJ2-7; the match to TRBD1 covers 7 bases. From germline, CDR1 is SGHAT and CDR2 FQNNGV. J was trimmed by 5 bases and V by 0 bases; bases with no gene match: 10. The CDR3 runs 16 residues. This chain's CDR3 is CASSLDQRGPKDEQYF. The CDR3 DNA is TGTGCCAGCAGCTTAGATCAGAGGGGGCCGAAGGACGAGCAGTACTTC.